A few counts support the clone carrying this T cell receptor (beta chain). V trimming: 2 bases; J trimming: 4 bases; junction bases outside the gene matches: 5. From germline, CDR1 is DFQATT and CDR2 SNEGSKA (reference sequence). There are 13 residues in the CDR3. Using its own MiXCR run on the RT-PCR reads, TCRdb lists one record per CDR3 protein. The sample has about 500,000 distinct CDR3 sequences, approximately 16% seen once. This entry is derived from a study of response to subunit inactivated influenza vaccine. The sample consisted of CD4+ T cells sorted from PBMCs, taken approximately 25 months after vaccination. The chain is built from TRBV20-1 and TRBJ2-7, with 7 bases matching TRBD2. The source is a man in his fifties or sixties who received an inactivated influenza vaccine. CDR3 sequence: CSARPRGVYEQYF. The CDR3 DNA reads as TGCAGTGCTAGACCACGGGGGGTTTACGAGCAGTACTTC.